A selection of T cell receptor beta chains follows, all from one sample in a study of control samples from healthy donors and cancer patients. Sequencing used immunoSEQ multiplex PCR; TCRdb keeps in-frame clones, though not all of them. Of about 120,000 clones listed, roughly 88% were seen once; the top ten hold roughly 3.4%. The material sequenced was blood. The receptors originated from a man aged 40-55 years in good health. Each CDR3 is given without its conserved first and last residue. D genes are given only for firm matches. Clone size, where shown, is once, few, many, or a class for clones that have expanded.

J gene,D gene,clone size,V gene,CDR3 protein
TRBJ1-2,TRBD1,NA,TRBV3-1/TRBV3-2,ASNDRGGFYGYT
TRBJ2-3,TRBD2,once,TRBV10-3,AIRESGGGTDTQY
TRBJ2-4,TRBD1,NA,TRBV11-2,ASSLYRGGQGGNIQY
TRBJ2-2,NA,NA,TRBV19,ASSIGGGPRGTGELF
TRBJ1-1,NA,NA,TRBV14,ASSQARAGAF
TRBJ2-7,NA,NA,TRBV27,ASSSGFPSSEQY
TRBJ1-6,TRBD1,NA,TRBV30,AWEETGGAGGSPLH
TRBJ2-7,TRBD2,NA,TRBV3-1/TRBV3-2,ASSQALAGGSYEQY
TRBJ1-5,NA,once,TRBV7-8,ASTLSAEYNQPQH
TRBJ1-2,TRBD1,NA,TRBV6-2/TRBV6-3,ASSYLGTGSNYGYT
TRBJ1-4,NA,NA,TRBV9,ASSARTVKSRRFQATNEKLF
TRBJ1-6,NA,NA,TRBV9,ASSVGQGDSPLH
TRBJ2-3,NA,NA,TRBV11-2,ASRHGGGYQRSDTQY
TRBJ2-2,TRBD2,NA,TRBV11-3,ASSLRGGPGELF
TRBJ1-4,NA,NA,TRBV5-1,ASSQVDGLEKLF
TRBJ2-3,NA,NA,TRBV12-5,ASALTWTATQY
TRBJ1-2,NA,NA,TRBV9,ASSVARDGSNYGYT
TRBJ1-1,NA,NA,TRBV5-8,ASSRAKVDTEAF
TRBJ2-5,TRBD2,NA,TRBV7-3,ASSPGGTETQY
TRBJ2-1,TRBD2,NA,TRBV4-2,ASSQEVLAGYNEQF
TRBJ1-1,TRBD1,NA,TRBV30,AWKRQGASTEAF
TRBJ2-7,TRBD1,NA,TRBV5-6,ASSRDRESGEQY
TRBJ2-3,TRBD2,once,TRBV25-1,ASSSGLAGGVSDTQY
TRBJ1-3,NA,once,TRBV6-5,ASRISPGPGNTIY
TRBJ2-3,TRBD2,NA,TRBV4-1,ASSQDWSGGAIDTQY
TRBJ1-1,NA,NA,TRBV18,ASSAPKGYTEAF
TRBJ2-1,NA,NA,TRBV4-1,ASSQAPDTTVHNEQF
TRBJ2-5,TRBD2,NA,TRBV5-8,ASSSWGREQETQY
TRBJ1-1,TRBD1,once,TRBV11-2,ASSFRDRPNTEAF
TRBJ1-2,TRBD1,NA,TRBV27,ASSLGGQGTNGYT
TRBJ2-2,NA,NA,TRBV9,ASSGDRGGTGELF
TRBJ1-5,NA,NA,TRBV24-1,ATSEGPGRGSNQPQH
TRBJ1-1,NA,once,TRBV28,ASIIPWGGRTEAF
TRBJ1-1,NA,NA,TRBV19,ASSPPWGRPNTEAF
TRBJ2-5,NA,NA,TRBV13,ASSLHRGRETQY
TRBJ2-1,TRBD2,NA,TRBV10-3,ATGTSGRSSYNEQF
TRBJ1-5,NA,NA,TRBV19,ASTLQGGDQPQH
TRBJ2-3,TRBD2,once,TRBV7-3,ASSPGGARDTQY